The T cell receptor beta chain described here comes from a study of blood T cell repertoires in COVID-19. Study details: The United States, Italy and Spain were the sources of the acute and convalescent COVID-19 samples. T cells, B-cell-depleted T cells, or PBMCs supplied cDNA or gDNA.

In the authors' workflow: The assay estimated nucleated cells by amplifying reference gene primers. The data were produced by immunoSEQ multiplex PCR, yet TCRdb's version contains in-frame clones alone and is incomplete. The V and J calls and clone size are taken from that table; D and trimming were inferred from the DNA. This table holds some 150,000 clones, approximately 80% found once. Germline loops: CDR1 LNHDA, CDR2 SQIVND (reference sequence). The CDR3 is 13 amino acids. Trimming at V came to 4 bases and at J to 6 bases, leaving 4 bases not matched to a gene. The rearrangement uses TRBV19 and TRBJ2-7; 9 bases fit TRBD1. Sequencing input: peripheral blood. This sequence was found in a man in his 70s with acute or convalescent COVID-19. The CDR3 DNA reads TGTGCCAGTAGTACACAGACAGGGGGCGAGCAGTACTTC. The encoded protein is CASSTQTGGEQYF. The full variable domain, rest sourced from reference TRBV19 and TRBJ2-7, is DGGITQSPKYLFRKEGQNVTLSCEQNLNHDAMYWYRQDPGQGLRLIYYSQIVNDFQKGDIAEGYSVSREKKESFPLTVTSAQKNPTAFYLCASSTQTGGEQYFGPGTRLTVT.